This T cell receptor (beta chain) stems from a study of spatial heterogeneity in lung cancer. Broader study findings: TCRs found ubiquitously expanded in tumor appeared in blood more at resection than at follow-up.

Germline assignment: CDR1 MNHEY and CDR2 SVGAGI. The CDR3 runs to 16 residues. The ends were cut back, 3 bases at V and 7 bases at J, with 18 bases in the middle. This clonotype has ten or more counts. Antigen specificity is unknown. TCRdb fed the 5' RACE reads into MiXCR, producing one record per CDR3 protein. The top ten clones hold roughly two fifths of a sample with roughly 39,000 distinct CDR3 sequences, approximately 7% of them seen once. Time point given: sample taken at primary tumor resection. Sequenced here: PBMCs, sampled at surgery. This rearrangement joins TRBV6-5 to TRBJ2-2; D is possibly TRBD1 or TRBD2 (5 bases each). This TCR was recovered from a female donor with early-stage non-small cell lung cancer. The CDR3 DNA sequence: TGTGCCAGCAGTTATAAGGGACGGGTTATGTTCGGGGAGCTGTTTTTT. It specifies CASSYKGRVMFGELFF.